The 11 T cell receptor beta chains reported below all come from one sample, sequenced in a study of T cell repertoires in cytomegalovirus infection (dated by TCRdb to the late 2010s). The treatment or condition label on this specimen signifies: in vitro stimulation with specific CMV peptide epitopes to enrich CMV-specific T cells. Sequencing used an Illumina HiSeq 1500. TCRdb ran its own pipeline on the public reads, namely fastp trimming at Q25 and MiXCR clone calling, and kept in-frame beta chains. One record per CDR3 amino acid sequence lists the most common genes and DNA. Here the sample has some 920,000 distinct CDR3 sequences; around 30% occur a single time. Around an eighth of the sample is in the top ten clones. These TCRs are of unknown antigen specificity. Material: cultured CD8+ T cells from PBMCs, obtained from culture after CMV antigen stimulation. These receptors were taken from a human donor in good health (CMV status not recorded). Some clones in this sample may be carry-over from other donors' samples.

The V gene is TRBV6-5, the J gene TRBJ1-4, with D perhaps TRBD1 (6 bases). Trimming pared 5 bases from V and 8 bases from J, leaving 12 bases between. The CDR3 loop spans 13 amino acids. Germline-derived CDR1 and CDR2 are MNHEY and SVGAGI. CDR3 DNA sequence: TGTGCCAGCAGTCCCGGGACAAAGGAAAAACTGTTTTTT. This codes for CASSPGTKEKLFF.

In this sample, this clonotype turned up many times. This chain connects TRBV6-2 or TRBV6-3 to TRBJ2-1; D gene uncertain. The CDR3 is 13 amino acids. The V and J ends lost 4 bases and 3 bases respectively, with 7 bases between them. CDR1 MNHEY and CDR2 SVGEGT come from the germline V gene. The CDR3 DNA reads TGTGCCAGCAGTTCCTTAGGCTACAATGAGCAGTTCTTC. Its protein is CASSSLGYNEQFF.

This clonotype occurred a few times. The chain has TRBV10-2 and TRBJ2-1; the D is unclear. Germline CDR1 and CDR2: WSHSY and SAAADI. Trimming shortened V by 4 bases and J by 4 bases, and 17 bases separated the two germline ends. This CDR3 contains 16 residues. The CDR3 is CASSGIFDTGYNEQFF. Written as DNA, the CDR3 is TGCGCCAGCAGTGGGATTTTCGACACTGGGTACAATGAGCAGTTCTTC.

This sequence joins TRBV29-1 and TRBJ1-1; perhaps TRBD1 as D (6 bases). CDR3 length: 12 amino acids. CDR1 SQVTM and CDR2 ANQGSEA come from the germline V gene. The V and J ends lost 2 bases and 6 bases respectively, with 10 bases between them. The CDR3 nucleotides read TGCAGCGTTGAACAGGGGTTCGCTGAAGCTTTCTTT. This codes for CSVEQGFAEAFF.

This clonotype was counted only a few times. The chain recombines TRBV4-1 with TRBJ2-5, with TRBD2 matching over 14 bases. Germline CDR1 and CDR2: MGHRA and YSYEKL. The V gene end was trimmed by 1 base and the J gene end by 2 bases; junction bases not matched to a gene: 3. The CDR3 contains 17 residues. The CDR3: CASSQGLAGGLQETQYF. CDR3 nucleotides: TGCGCCAGCAGCCAAGGACTAGCGGGGGGGCTTCAAGAGACCCAGTACTTC.

Regarding this clonotype: A read error may be the cause here, since a much bigger clone is one base away. The rearrangement uses TRBV14 and TRBJ2-1; D remains unclear. This CDR3 contains 13 residues. Germline CDR1 SGHDN, CDR2 FVKESK. V gave up 10 bases and J gave up 3 bases, with 13 bases separating them. CDR3 in amino acids: CANSLRRYNEQFF. The CDR3 region has the DNA TGTGCCAACAGTCTCAGGCGCTACAATGAGCAGTTCTTC.

This clonotype came up a few times. This chain uses TRBV4-1 with TRBJ1-2; no clear D gene. CDR1 MGHRA and CDR2 YSYEKL come from the germline V gene. The V gene lost 2 bases and the J gene lost 8 bases, with 21 bases spanning the gap. CDR3 length: 16 amino acids. The CDR3 loop reads CASSQHILDATGGYTF. DNA for the CDR3: TGCGCCAGCAGCCAACATATTTTGGACGCGACGGGCGGCTACACCTTC.

There are many counts of this clonotype. The CDR3 DNA reads TGTGCCAGCAGTCTAGGGAGTCCCTACAATGAGCAGTTCTTC. Its protein product is CASSLGSPYNEQFF. The rearrangement joins TRBV12-3 or TRBV12-4 to TRBJ2-1; possible D gene TRBD2, 5 bases. The V gene lost 5 bases and the J gene lost 2 bases, with 10 bases spanning the gap. The CDR3 has 14 residues.

The chain is built from TRBV28 and TRBJ1-1; a possible D gene is TRBD1 (6 bases). This CDR3 comprises 15 residues. V lost 4 bases and J 1 base, leaving 13 bases between the germline ends. Germline V gene data show CDR1 as MDHEN and CDR2 as SYDVKM. DNA for the CDR3: TGTGCCAGCAGTTCGCTGGACAGTACGAACACTGAAGCTTTCTTT. Residues: CASSSLDSTNTEAFF.

There are many counts of this clonotype. The chain has TRBV7-6 and TRBJ2-5; 7 nucleotides align to TRBD1. V lost 6 bases, J lost 1 base, and 11 bases stayed unmatched. This CDR3 has 16 amino acids. Germline V CDR1 and CDR2: SGHVS, FNYEAQ. The CDR3 loop is CASSENLQGPQETQYF. The CDR3 nucleotides are TGTGCCAGCAGTGAAAACTTACAGGGGCCCCAAGAGACCCAGTACTTC. Complete variable domain (other parts from reference TRBV7-6 and TRBJ2-5): GAGVSQSPRYKVTKRGQDVALRCDPISGHVSLYWYRQALGQGPEFLTYFNYEAQQDKSGLPNDRFSAERPEGSISTLTIQRTEQRDSAMYRCASSENLQGPQETQYFGPGTRLLVL.

This clonotype was observed a few times. The chain uses TRBV19 and TRBJ2-3; TRBD2 aligns across 7 bases. From germline, CDR1 is LNHDA and CDR2 SQIVND (reference sequence). The CDR3 runs to 15 residues. Unmatched junction bases numbered 5, after V lost 3 bases and J lost 2 bases. CDR3 region: CASSMLLATTDTQYF. The DNA for the CDR3 is TGTGCCAGTAGTATGCTACTAGCGACCACAGATACGCAGTATTTT.